This T cell receptor beta chain was identified in a study of CD8 T cells in Susac syndrome. About 0.5 to 1 ug RNA was reverse transcribed with random hexamers. Amplification of TCR beta CDR3 was carried out by immunoSEQ multiplex PCR, which covered 54 Vbeta and 13 Jbeta segments. MiXCR, applied by TCRdb to the immunoSEQ multiplex PCR reads, yields one record per CDR3 protein. The sample holds 120,000 or so distinct CDR3 sequences, around 94% seen once. V was trimmed by 6 bases and J by 4 bases, leaving 16 bases between them. Germline lookup yields CDR1 SGHTA and CDR2 FQGNSA. This CDR3 comprises 15 residues.

The chain is built from TRBV7-2 and TRBJ2-1; a weak D match, TRBD1 (6 bases). Specimen: CD4+ T cells from PBMCs. This receptor was obtained from a human donor in good health. CDR3 bases: TGTGCCAGCAGTAAAGGAACAGGGATTTACAATGAGCAGTTCTTC. This gives the protein CASSKGTGIYNEQFF.